This TCR beta chain stems from a study of a mutant IDH1 vaccine in newly diagnosed glioma. Whole-study context: Treated patients had a mean age of approximately 40 years and a roughly 60% male, approximately 38% female split. Week 35 brought visit V12, which was followed by visit V13 at week 47.

Stated time point: week 47, end of study. All doses held 300 ug of mutant IDH1 20-mer peptide, with topical imiquimod. Produced via immunoSEQ multiplex PCR; TCRdb's table is partial and in-frame only. Counted here are approximately 25,000 clones, over 80% occurring once; the ten biggest clones make up approximately 3.8%. In the case of this clone: Its matching antigen is unknown.

Trimming left V 2 bases short and J 6 bases short, with 13 bases between. CDR1 MNHEY and CDR2 SMNVEV come from the germline V gene (reference sequence). The CDR3 contains 14 residues. The clonotype comes from a man aged 40-49 years with glioma. Some clones in this sample may be carry-over from other donors' samples. This sequence joins TRBV27 and TRBJ1-2, with TRBD1 as a possible D gene (5 bases). The starting material was PBMCs, obtained from a glioma patient whose treatment included an IDH1 peptide vaccine. The DNA for the CDR3 is TGTGCCAGCAGTTTAGTAGGGGCGGGGGATGGCTACACCTTC. Protein product: CASSLVGAGDGYTF.